The text below deals with one TCR beta chain. The V and J ends lost 8 bases and 6 bases respectively, with 16 bases between them. The CDR3 runs 13 residues. The data stem from a study of blood T cell repertoires in COVID-19. Overall study context: The United States, Italy and Spain were the sources of the acute and convalescent COVID-19 samples.

The Seattle site enrolled patients during active infection and followed them longitudinally. Original methodology: Amplification of reference gene primers was used by the study to estimate nucleated cell counts. The data were produced by immunoSEQ multiplex PCR, yet TCRdb's version contains in-frame clones alone and is incomplete. V and J calls and clone size are given by that table; D and trimming were obtained from the DNA. The repertoire has about 170,000 clones, roughly 84% of them found once; the top ten carry 6.9%. This chain links TRBV12-3 or TRBV12-4 with TRBJ1-2; unclear D gene. The receptor was derived from a man older than 75 with COVID-19, enrolled during active disease. The sequencing sample was made of peripheral blood. The CDR3 region has the DNA TGTGCCAGCGGATTGACGGATCGGGATGGCTACACCTTC. Protein product: CASGLTDRDGYTF.